The 8 T cell receptor beta chains below all came from one sample that was sequenced in a study of blood T cell repertoires in COVID-19. Assay used: immunoSEQ multiplex PCR; TCRdb lists only in-frame clones, some missing. The table has more than 50,000 clones, roughly nine tenths seen once. Material: peripheral blood. The source is a man aged 55 to 70 with active COVID-19.

The chain carries TRBV2 and TRBJ1-1, with unresolved D. With 6 bases removed from V and 5 bases from J, the gap between germline ends came to 19 bases. This CDR3 is built from 15 residues. Germline CDR1 is SNHLY and CDR2 is FYNNEI. CDR3 in amino acids: CASRREQTSGTEAFF. CDR3 DNA sequence: TGTGCCAGCAGGCGAGAACAGACTAGCGGGACTGAAGCTTTCTTT.

V is TRBV18 and J is TRBJ1-5; D unclear. Trimming removed 4 bases at V and 5 bases at J, with 9 bases between. Per the germline V gene, CDR1 is KGHSH and CDR2 is LQKENI. The CDR3 has 13 amino acids. The CDR3 loop reads CASSLGADQPQHF. As DNA, the CDR3 is TGTGCCAGCTCACTTGGCGCGGATCAGCCCCAGCATTTT.

V and J are TRBV13 and TRBJ2-5; the D gene is possibly TRBD2 (6 bases). Trimming removed 1 base from V and 2 bases from J, with 14 bases in between. This CDR3 is 16 amino acids long. Germline V gives CDR1 PRHDT, CDR2 FYEKMQ (reference sequence). This CDR3 reads CASSLESGWGQETQYF. The DNA of the CDR3 is TGTGCCAGCAGCTTAGAGAGCGGGTGGGGGCAAGAGACCCAGTACTTC.

The CDR3 coding sequence is TGTGCCAGCTCGCAGGGGATGGATCAGCCCCAGCATTTT. Its protein is CASSQGMDQPQHF. The chain carries TRBV18 and TRBJ1-5; D may be TRBD1 (6 bases). Per germline, CDR1 KGHSH and CDR2 LQKENI. Trimming shortened V by 6 bases and J by 5 bases, and 11 bases separated the two germline ends. The CDR3 consists of 13 residues.

This chain links TRBV11-2 with TRBJ1-1; D uncertain. Germline assignment: CDR1 SGHAT and CDR2 FQNNGV. The CDR3 contains 14 residues. Trimming took 0 bases from V and 6 from J, leaving 11 bases between them. CDR3 loop: CASSLDVKAPEAFF. Here the CDR3 DNA reads TGTGCCAGCAGCTTAGATGTCAAAGCCCCTGAAGCTTTCTTT.

This sequence joins TRBV7-2 and TRBJ2-1; 7 bases agree with TRBD1. From germline, CDR1 is SGHTA and CDR2 FQGNSA. The J segment lost 3 bases and the V segment lost 7 bases, leaving 9 bases of the junction unmatched. The CDR3 runs to 15 residues. CDR3 bases: TGTGCCAGCACCAGGGGGTGGGGCCACTACAATGAGCAGTTCTTC. Translation gives CASTRGWGHYNEQFF.

This sequence joins TRBV4-1 and TRBJ1-4; maybe TRBD1 (6 bases). Germline values: CDR1 MGHRA, CDR2 YSYEKL. V was clipped by 1 base and J by 3 bases, with 12 bases between them. The CDR3 is 16 residues long. CDR3 DNA: TGCGCCAGCAGCCAAGTAGGGACAAGGTCTAATGAAAAACTGTTTTTT. Encoded protein: CASSQVGTRSNEKLFF.

The chain uses TRBV28 and TRBJ1-2, with D hard to call. V was cut by 7 bases and J by 4 bases, with 16 bases left in between. The CDR3 loop spans 14 amino acids. Germline V gives CDR1 MDHEN, CDR2 SYDVKM. CDR3 protein: CASIKPPGGYGYTF. The CDR3 DNA follows: TGTGCCAGCATAAAACCTCCAGGAGGCTATGGCTACACCTTC.